A selection of T cell receptor beta chains follows, all from one sample in a study of blood T cell repertoires in COVID-19. TCRdb's table, derived via immunoSEQ multiplex PCR, lists solely in-frame clones and lacks some. The repertoire consists of some 200,000 clones, with roughly 88% occurring once and the leading ten covering over 10%. The material sequenced was peripheral blood. The source of these receptors is a human donor in a cohort sampled during active COVID-19. Both conserved end residues are part of each CDR3. D genes are given only for firm matches. Size values are once, few and many counts, or a class for expanded clones, and some rows have none.

CDR3: CASSPLSAVGVNEQYF
DNA: TGTGCCAGCAGCCCATTATCCGCGGTGGGAGTAAACGAGCAGTACTTC
V: TRBV28
D: -
size: -
J: TRBJ2-7

CDR3: CATSVGLASTDTQYF
DNA: TGTGCCACCAGCGTTGGACTAGCGAGCACAGATACGCAGTATTTT
V: TRBV15
D: TRBD2
size: -
J: TRBJ2-3

CDR3: CASSWGPTGAGANVLTF
DNA: TGTGCCAGCAGTTGGGGCCCGACAGGGGCCGGGGCCAACGTCCTGACTTTC
V: TRBV28
D: TRBD1
size: -
J: TRBJ2-6

CDR3: CATSDPVSHEQYF
DNA: TGTGCCACCAGTGATCCGGTCTCCCACGAGCAGTACTTC
V: TRBV24-1
D: -
size: -
J: TRBJ2-7

CDR3: CASSQQGRAETQYF
DNA: TGCGCCAGCAGCCAACAGGGACGAGCGGAGACCCAGTACTTC
V: TRBV5-1
D: -
size: -
J: TRBJ2-5

CDR3: CASSRDRVEQYF
DNA: TGCGCCAGCAGCCGAGACAGGGTCGAGCAGTACTTC
V: TRBV5-1
D: TRBD1
size: -
J: TRBJ2-7

CDR3: CAAASASNSPLHF
DNA: TGTGCCGCGGCTAGTGCCTCTAATTCACCCCTCCACTTT
V: TRBV7-9
D: -
size: -
J: TRBJ1-6

CDR3: CASMDGANNEQFF
DNA: TGTGCCAGCATGGATGGGGCCAACAATGAGCAGTTCTTC
V: TRBV2
D: -
size: -
J: TRBJ2-1

CDR3: CASSESWWRGQPQHF
DNA: TGTGCCAGCAGTGAATCGTGGTGGCGCGGTCAGCCCCAGCATTTT
V: TRBV25-1
D: -
size: -
J: TRBJ1-5

CDR3: CASSVGDSDNEQFF
DNA: TGTGCCAGCAGCGTAGGGGACTCCGACAATGAGCAGTTCTTC
V: TRBV9
D: -
size: -
J: TRBJ2-1

CDR3: CASSSGLAGALNF
DNA: TGTGCCAGCAGTTCTGGTTTAGCGGGGGCCCTCAACTTC
V: TRBV7-6
D: TRBD2
size: -
J: TRBJ2-5

CDR3: CASSQFGGELFF
DNA: TGTGCCAGCAGCCAGTTCGGGGGGGAGCTGTTTTTT
V: TRBV3-1/TRBV3-2
D: -
size: -
J: TRBJ2-2

CDR3: CAWSVLAGIYNEQFF
DNA: TGTGCCTGGAGTGTTTTAGCGGGGATTTACAATGAGCAGTTCTTC
V: TRBV30
D: TRBD2
size: -
J: TRBJ2-1

CDR3: CASKHGGADGYTF
DNA: TGTGCCAGCAAACATGGAGGGGCGGATGGCTACACCTTC
V: TRBV27
D: -
size: -
J: TRBJ1-2

CDR3: CASSADITYEQYF
DNA: TGTGCCAGTAGTGCGGACATCACCTACGAGCAGTACTTC
V: TRBV19
D: -
size: -
J: TRBJ2-7

CDR3: CASRTGLYGYTF
DNA: TGTGCCAGCAGGACAGGGCTCTATGGCTACACCTTC
V: TRBV2
D: TRBD1
size: -
J: TRBJ1-2

CDR3: CSVGQNNEKLFF
DNA: TGCAGCGTTGGGCAGAATAATGAAAAACTGTTTTTT
V: TRBV29-1
D: -
size: -
J: TRBJ1-4

CDR3: CASSPDREQPQHF
DNA: TGTGCCAGCTCACCTGACAGGGAACAGCCCCAGCATTTT
V: TRBV18
D: TRBD1
size: once
J: TRBJ1-5

CDR3: CASSPSSYEQYF
DNA: TGTGCCAGCAGCCCGAGCTCCTACGAGCAGTACTTC
V: TRBV12-3/TRBV12-4
D: -
size: -
J: TRBJ2-7

CDR3: CASSPAGGSYNEQFF
DNA: TGTGCCAGCAGCCCGGCGGGAGGGTCCTACAATGAGCAGTTCTTC
V: TRBV11-3
D: TRBD2
size: -
J: TRBJ2-1

CDR3: CASSLRRGNTVAQYF
DNA: TGTGCCAGCAGTTTGCGACGGGGGAATACTGTGGCGCAGTATTTT
V: TRBV27
D: -
size: -
J: TRBJ2-3

CDR3: CSASLLAGILRITDTQYF
DNA: TGCAGTGCTAGTTTGCTAGCGGGAATATTAAGAATAACAGATACGCAGTATTTT
V: TRBV20-1
D: TRBD2
size: -
J: TRBJ2-3

CDR3: CASSPSAASYEQYF
DNA: TGTGCCAGCTCACCATCGGCGGCGTCCTACGAGCAGTACTTC
V: TRBV18
D: -
size: -
J: TRBJ2-7

CDR3: CASSPPIGGSTDTQYF
DNA: TGTGCCAGCTCACCCCCCATCGGTGGTAGCACAGATACGCAGTATTTT
V: TRBV18
D: -
size: -
J: TRBJ2-3

CDR3: CASSPPGADTQYF
DNA: TGTGCCAGCAGCCCCCCCGGGGCAGATACGCAGTATTTT
V: TRBV11-2
D: -
size: -
J: TRBJ2-3

CDR3: CASSGTSGRGNEQFF
DNA: TGTGCCAGCTCAGGAACTAGCGGGAGGGGGAATGAGCAGTTCTTC
V: TRBV18
D: TRBD2
size: -
J: TRBJ2-1

CDR3: CASSVEGGTEAFF
DNA: TGTGCCAGCAGTGTAGAGGGCGGCACTGAAGCTTTCTTT
V: TRBV2
D: -
size: -
J: TRBJ1-1

CDR3: CASRRGGSEADTQYF
DNA: TGTGCCAGCAGGCGGGGGGGATCAGAAGCAGATACGCAGTATTTT
V: TRBV6-4
D: TRBD2
size: -
J: TRBJ2-3

CDR3: CASSSGTSGHVYEQYF
DNA: TGTGCCAGCAGCTCAGGGACTAGCGGACACGTCTACGAGCAGTACTTC
V: TRBV11-2
D: TRBD2
size: -
J: TRBJ2-7

CDR3: CASSIGQGRYEQYF
DNA: TGTGCCAGTAGTATAGGACAGGGACGCTACGAGCAGTACTTC
V: TRBV19
D: TRBD1
size: -
J: TRBJ2-7

CDR3: CASSFGGTGWGPYEQYF
DNA: TGTGCCAGCAGCTTCGGGGGTACGGGGTGGGGTCCTTACGAGCAGTACTTC
V: TRBV11-2
D: -
size: -
J: TRBJ2-7

CDR3: CASSQDEGLHKSSPRETQYF
DNA: TGTGCCAGCAGCCAAGATGAGGGACTCCACAAGAGTTCGCCCCGGGAGACCCAGTACTTC
V: TRBV3-1/TRBV3-2
D: -
size: few
J: TRBJ2-5

CDR3: CASSFGGSTDTQYF
DNA: TGTGCCAGCAGTTTCGGGGGTAGCACAGATACGCAGTATTTT
V: TRBV28
D: -
size: -
J: TRBJ2-3

CDR3: CAIGTGANGYTF
DNA: TGTGCCATAGGGACAGGGGCTAATGGCTACACCTTC
V: TRBV6-5
D: TRBD1
size: -
J: TRBJ1-2

CDR3: CASSSWTSGTTDTQYF
DNA: TGTGCCAGCAGCTCCTGGACTAGCGGGACCACAGATACGCAGTATTTT
V: TRBV11-3
D: TRBD2
size: -
J: TRBJ2-3

CDR3: CASSATSTSGAYEQYF
DNA: TGTGCCAGCAGTGCCACTTCGACTAGCGGAGCCTACGAGCAGTACTTC
V: TRBV6-1
D: TRBD2
size: -
J: TRBJ2-7

CDR3: CASSYSGSYGYTF
DNA: TGTGCCAGCAGTTACTCAGGGAGCTATGGCTACACCTTC
V: TRBV6-2/TRBV6-3
D: -
size: -
J: TRBJ1-2

CDR3: CAISEGTSGRTDTQYF
DNA: TGTGCCATCAGTGAGGGGACTAGCGGTCGCACAGATACGCAGTATTTT
V: TRBV10-3
D: TRBD2
size: -
J: TRBJ2-3

CDR3: CAWSVSRAIYNEQFF
DNA: TGTGCCTGGAGTGTATCACGAGCGATCTACAATGAGCAGTTCTTC
V: TRBV30
D: -
size: -
J: TRBJ2-1

CDR3: CASSYLPGQNTEAFF
DNA: TGTGCCAGCAGTTACTTACCGGGACAGAACACTGAAGCTTTCTTT
V: TRBV6-5
D: -
size: once
J: TRBJ1-1

CDR3: CASSLGSSNEQFF
DNA: TGCGCCAGCAGCTTGGGATCGAGCAATGAGCAGTTCTTC
V: TRBV5-1
D: -
size: -
J: TRBJ2-1

CDR3: CASSQQTRSSYNEQFF
DNA: TGTGCCAGCAGCCAGCAGACTAGGAGTTCCTACAATGAGCAGTTCTTC
V: TRBV14
D: -
size: -
J: TRBJ2-1

CDR3: CASSMTGGFQETQYF
DNA: TGTGCCAGCAGTATGACAGGGGGCTTCCAAGAGACCCAGTACTTC
V: TRBV11-2
D: TRBD1
size: -
J: TRBJ2-5

CDR3: CASSLDTGRVEKLFF
DNA: TGTGCCAGCAGCTTAGATACGGGGAGGGTTGAAAAACTGTTTTTT
V: TRBV7-2
D: -
size: once
J: TRBJ1-4

CDR3: CASSLSPTYRTNTGELFF
DNA: TGCGCCAGCAGCTTAAGTCCCACGTACAGAACGAACACCGGGGAGCTGTTTTTT
V: TRBV5-1
D: -
size: -
J: TRBJ2-2

CDR3: CASSPGLGLGGLGTDTQYF
DNA: TGTGCCAGCAGTCCGGGCCTGGGACTAGGTGGACTAGGCACAGATACGCAGTATTTT
V: TRBV28
D: TRBD2
size: -
J: TRBJ2-3

CDR3: CASSWPDRVGEKLFF
DNA: TGTGCCAGCAGTTGGCCCGACAGGGTCGGAGAAAAACTGTTTTTT
V: TRBV6-6
D: TRBD1
size: -
J: TRBJ1-4